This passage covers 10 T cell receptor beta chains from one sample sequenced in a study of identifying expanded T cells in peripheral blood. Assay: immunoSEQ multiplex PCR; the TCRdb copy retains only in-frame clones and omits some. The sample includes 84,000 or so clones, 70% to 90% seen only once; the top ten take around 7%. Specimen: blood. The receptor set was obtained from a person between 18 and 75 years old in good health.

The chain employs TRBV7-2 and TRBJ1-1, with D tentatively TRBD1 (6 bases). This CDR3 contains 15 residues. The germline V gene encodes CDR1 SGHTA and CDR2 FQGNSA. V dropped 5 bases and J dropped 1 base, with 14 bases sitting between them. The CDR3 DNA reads TGTGCCAGCAGCATAACCGGGACAAAGAACACTGAAGCTTTCTTT. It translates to CASSITGTKNTEAFF.

The CDR3 is CASSLASTAEQYF. The CDR3 nucleotides are TGCGCCAGCAGCTTGGCCAGTACGGCCGAGCAGTACTTC. The V call is TRBV5-1, the J call TRBJ2-7; unclear D gene. Trimming removed 0 bases at V and 6 bases at J, with 10 bases between. The germline V gene has CDR1 SGHRS and CDR2 YFSETQ. This CDR3 region has 13 residues.

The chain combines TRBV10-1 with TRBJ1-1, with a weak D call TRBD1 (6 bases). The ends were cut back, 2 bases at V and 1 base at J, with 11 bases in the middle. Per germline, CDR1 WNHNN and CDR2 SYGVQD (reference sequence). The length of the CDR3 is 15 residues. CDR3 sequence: CASSETRGGNTEAFF. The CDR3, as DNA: TGCGCCAGCAGTGAGACCAGGGGAGGGAACACTGAAGCTTTCTTT.

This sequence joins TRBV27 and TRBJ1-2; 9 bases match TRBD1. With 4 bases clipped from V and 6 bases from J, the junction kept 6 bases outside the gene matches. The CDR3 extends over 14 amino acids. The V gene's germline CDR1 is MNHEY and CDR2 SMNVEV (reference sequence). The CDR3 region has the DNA TGTGCCAGCAGTTCACAGGGGGCTAGAGATGGCTACACCTTC. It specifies CASSSQGARDGYTF.

The CDR3 bases are TGTGCCAGCAGCTTCCAGGAAAACACTGAAGCTTTCTTT. Protein product: CASSFQENTEAFF. The chain joins TRBV7-9 to TRBJ1-1; D is uncertain. CDR3 length: 13 residues. CDR1 is SEHNR and CDR2 is FQNEAQ in the germline V gene (reference sequence). V gave up 3 bases and J gave up 2 bases, with 7 bases separating them. The complete variable domain, with remaining parts taken from reference TRBV7-9 and TRBJ1-1, reads DTGVSQNPRHKITKRGQNVTFRCDPISEHNRLYWYRQTLGQGPEFLTYFQNEAQLEKSRLLSDRFSAERPKGSFSTLEIQRTEQGDSAMYLCASSFQENTEAFFGQGTRLTVV.

The DNA of the CDR3 is TGTGCCAGCAGGGCGGGACAGGGTACGTCAGGCTACACCTTC. It encodes CASRAGQGTSGYTF. The chain joins TRBV6-1 to TRBJ1-2; 9 nucleotides match TRBD1. The CDR3 sequence is 14 residues long. Germline V gene sequence: CDR1 MNHNS, CDR2 SASEGT. Losses at the gene ends were 6 bases for V and 8 bases for J; bases not matched to a gene: 10.

The CDR3: CASSARTLTFF. As DNA, the CDR3 is TGTGCCAGCAGCGCCCGGACATTAACTTTCTTT. The chain joins TRBV7-2 to TRBJ1-1; tentatively, D is TRBD1 (5 bases). The CDR3 sequence is 11 residues long. With 5 bases removed from V and 12 bases from J, the gap between germline ends came to 13 bases. Germline V gene sequence: CDR1 SGHTA, CDR2 FQGNSA.

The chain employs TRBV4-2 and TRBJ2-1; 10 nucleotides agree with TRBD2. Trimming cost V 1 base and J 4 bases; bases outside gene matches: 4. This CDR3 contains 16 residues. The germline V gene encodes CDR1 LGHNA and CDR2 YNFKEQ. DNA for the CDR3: TGTGCCAGCAGCCAAGGCCTAGCGGGAGTATACAATGAGCAGTTCTTC. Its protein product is CASSQGLAGVYNEQFF.

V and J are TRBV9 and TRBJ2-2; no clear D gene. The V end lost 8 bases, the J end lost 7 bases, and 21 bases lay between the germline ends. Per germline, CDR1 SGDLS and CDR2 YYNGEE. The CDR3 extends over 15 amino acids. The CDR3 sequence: CARSLASSNGGELFF. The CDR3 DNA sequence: TGTGCCAGGAGCCTGGCCTCCTCGAATGGCGGGGAGCTGTTTTTT. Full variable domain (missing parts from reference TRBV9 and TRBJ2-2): DSGVTQTPKHLITATGQRVTLRCSPRSGDLSVYWYQQSLDQGLQFLIQYYNGEERAKGNILERFSAQQFPDLHSELNLSSLELGDSALYFCARSLASSNGGELFFGEGSRLTVL.

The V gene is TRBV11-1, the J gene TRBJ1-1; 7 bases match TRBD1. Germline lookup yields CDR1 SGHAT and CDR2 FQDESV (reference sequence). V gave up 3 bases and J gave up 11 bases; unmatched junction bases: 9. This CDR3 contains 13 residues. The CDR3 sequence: CASSFDRAGDAFF. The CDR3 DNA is TGTGCCAGCAGCTTTGACAGGGCCGGGGACGCTTTCTTT. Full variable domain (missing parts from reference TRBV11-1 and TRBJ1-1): EAEVAQSPRYKITEKSQAVAFWCDPISGHATLYWYRQILGQGPELLVQFQDESVVDDSQLPKDRFSAERLKGVDSTLKIQPAELGDSAMYLCASSFDRAGDAFFGQGTRLTVV.